This T cell receptor beta chain was recorded in a study of blood T cell repertoires in COVID-19. V was trimmed by 5 bases and J by 3 bases, leaving 16 bases between them. The CDR3 is 15 residues long. The germline gives CDR1 MDHEN, CDR2 SYDVKM. Clones were read by immunoSEQ multiplex PCR, and TCRdb kept only the in-frame ones, dropping some. The table has about 180,000 clones, around nine tenths seen once. This clone has a handful of counts. The V gene is TRBV28, the J gene TRBJ1-2; a possible D gene is TRBD1 (5 bases). The TCR originated in a man between 60 and 70 years old with COVID-19, enrolled during active disease. The sample comprised peripheral blood. The CDR3 region is CASSPPQGSHYGYTF. CDR3 sequence (DNA): TGTGCCAGCAGTCCACCCCAGGGTAGTCACTATGGCTACACCTTC.